The source of this TCR beta chain is a study of cytomegalovirus exposure and HLA in healthy donors. Looking at the study overall: Findings of an earlier analysis included some 120 million unique TCR beta sequences from roughly 200 million T cells.

General study points: Sequencing likely generated an artifact that appeared as a cluster of highly shared sequence variants.

The PCR contained 60 Vbeta and 13 Jbeta primers. Using immunoSEQ multiplex PCR, the repertoire was profiled, and TCRdb retains in-frame clones only, with some absent. This table holds about 100,000 clones, about 80% found once. Trimming cost V 7 bases and J 4 bases, with 14 bases left between them. The CDR3 has 14 amino acids. The germline V gene has CDR1 LNHDA and CDR2 SQIVND (reference sequence). As to this clone: Its antigen is unidentified.

The chain recombines TRBV19 with TRBJ2-1, with a weak D call TRBD1 (6 bases). Sequencing was carried out using PBMCs. This receptor was obtained from a man aged 50 to 60 in good health and CMV-seropositive. CDR3 amino acids: CASKAGQTYNEQFF. CDR3 DNA: TGTGCCAGTAAGGCAGGACAGACTTACAATGAGCAGTTCTTC.